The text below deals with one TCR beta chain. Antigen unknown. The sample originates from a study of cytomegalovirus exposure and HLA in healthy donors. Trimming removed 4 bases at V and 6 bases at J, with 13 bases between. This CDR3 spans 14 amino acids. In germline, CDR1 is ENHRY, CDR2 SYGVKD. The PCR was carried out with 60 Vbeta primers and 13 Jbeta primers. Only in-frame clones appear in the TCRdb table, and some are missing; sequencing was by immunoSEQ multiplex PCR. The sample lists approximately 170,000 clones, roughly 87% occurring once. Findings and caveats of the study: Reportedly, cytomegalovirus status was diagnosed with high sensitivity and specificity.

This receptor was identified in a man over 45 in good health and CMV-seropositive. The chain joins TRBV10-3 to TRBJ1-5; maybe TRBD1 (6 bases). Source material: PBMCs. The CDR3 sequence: CAISGNREGQPQHF. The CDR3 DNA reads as TGTGCCATCAGTGGGAACAGGGAGGGTCAGCCCCAGCATTTT.